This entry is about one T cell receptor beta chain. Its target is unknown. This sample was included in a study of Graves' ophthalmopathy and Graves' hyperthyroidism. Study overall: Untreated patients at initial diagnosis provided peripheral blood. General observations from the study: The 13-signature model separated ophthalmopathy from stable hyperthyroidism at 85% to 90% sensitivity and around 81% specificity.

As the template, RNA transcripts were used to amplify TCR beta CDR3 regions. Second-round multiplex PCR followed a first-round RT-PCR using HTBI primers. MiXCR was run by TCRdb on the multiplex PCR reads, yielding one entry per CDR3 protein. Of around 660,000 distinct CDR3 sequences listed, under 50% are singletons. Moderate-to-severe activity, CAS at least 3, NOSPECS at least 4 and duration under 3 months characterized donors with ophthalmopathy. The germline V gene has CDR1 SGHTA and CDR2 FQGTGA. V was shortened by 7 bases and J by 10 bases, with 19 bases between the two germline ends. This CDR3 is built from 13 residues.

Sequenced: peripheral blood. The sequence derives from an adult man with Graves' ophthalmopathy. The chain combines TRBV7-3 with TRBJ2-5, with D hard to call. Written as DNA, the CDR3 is TGTGCCAGCACCCTGACCGGCGGTAGGGACCAGTACTTC. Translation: CASTLTGGRDQYF.